Below, 2 T cell receptor beta chains from the same sample are listed, as sequenced in a study of T cells after yellow fever vaccination. A single record per CDR3 protein comes from TCRdb applying MiXCR to the 5' RACE reads. The repertoire has under 40,000 distinct CDR3 sequences, 6.6% of them found once; the top ten carry approximately 23%. Here the sequenced sample was PBMCs, either bulk or a sorted T-cell subset (CD4+, CD8+, memory, or dextramer-sorted; not recorded which), taken on the day of the first yellow fever vaccination. The receptors originated from a man younger than 30 who received the YFV17D yellow fever vaccine.

The chain employs TRBV9 and TRBJ2-2; TRBD2 matches 8 bases. CDR1 and CDR2 from the germline V gene are SGDLS and YYNGEE. The CDR3 runs to 14 residues. The junction had 7 bases not matched to a gene; V was cut back by 8 bases and J by 4 bases. The CDR3: CASMAGGPTGELFF. CDR3 in DNA: TGTGCCAGTATGGCGGGGGGCCCCACCGGGGAGCTGTTTTTT. The full variable domain, in which reference TRBV9 and TRBJ2-2 provide the parts outside the CDR3, is DSGVTQTPKHLITATGQRVTLRCSPRSGDLSVYWYQQSLDQGLQFLIQYYNGEERAKGNILERFSAQQFPDLHSELNLSSLELGDSALYFCASMAGGPTGELFFGEGSRLTVL.

The chain joins TRBV7-3 to TRBJ2-2, with D possibly TRBD2 on 7 matching bases. The germline gives CDR1 SGHTA, CDR2 FQGTGA. This CDR3 comprises 14 residues. The ends were cut back, 8 bases at V and 3 bases at J, with 13 bases in the middle. The DNA for the CDR3 is TGTGCCAGCCGCGGGGGCGGGGACACCGGGGAGCTGTTTTTT. Translated: CASRGGGDTGELFF.